This TCR beta chain was recorded in a study of blood T cell repertoires in COVID-19. As for the study in general: Spain, Italy and the United States supplied samples that represented acute and convalescent COVID-19. Nucleic acid was either cDNA or gDNA, and it came from T cells, B-cell-depleted T cells, or PBMCs.

Sequenced by immunoSEQ multiplex PCR; TCRdb stores in-frame clones only, minus some. The sample contains about 78,000 clones, about 89% of which appear only once. The CDR3 is 14 residues long. Germline V gene lookup returns CDR1 LNHDA and CDR2 SQIVND (reference sequence). V was pared by 4 bases and J by 9 bases, with 16 bases between. Sequenced sample: peripheral blood. The J gene is TRBJ2-1, the V gene TRBV19; D perhaps matches TRBD2 (6 bases). The origin of this receptor is a man between 50 and 59 years old with active or convalescent COVID-19. CDR3 nucleotides: TGTGCCAGTAGTACGGGGGATCACCAAGGTGAGCAGTTCTTC. Amino acids: CASSTGDHQGEQFF.